This T cell receptor (beta chain) comes out of a study of identifying expanded T cells in peripheral blood. Per germline, CDR1 MDHEN and CDR2 SYDVKM. The CDR3 has 14 residues. Trimming took off 7 bases at V and 2 bases at J, with 9 bases between the two ends. Healthy donors had no documented immune events, such as infections, while sampled. Method: immunoSEQ multiplex PCR; TCRdb's copy keeps in-frame clones and lacks some. The table records about 100,000 clones, around nine tenths of them present only once. The chain recombines TRBV28 with TRBJ2-6; D not resolved. The receptor's source is a person between 18 and 75 years old in good health. Sample: blood. In DNA form, the CDR3 reads TGTGCCAGCAATAGGCCGGCTGGGGCCAACGTCCTGACTTTC. This codes for CASNRPAGANVLTF.